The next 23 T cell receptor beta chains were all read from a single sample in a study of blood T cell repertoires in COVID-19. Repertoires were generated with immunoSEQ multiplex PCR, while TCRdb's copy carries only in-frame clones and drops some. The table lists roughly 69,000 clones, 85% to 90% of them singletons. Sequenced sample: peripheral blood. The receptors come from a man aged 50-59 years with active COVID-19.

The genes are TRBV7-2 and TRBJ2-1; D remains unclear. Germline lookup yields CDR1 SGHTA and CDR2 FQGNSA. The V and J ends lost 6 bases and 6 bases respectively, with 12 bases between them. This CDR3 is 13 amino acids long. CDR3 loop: CASRPSPSNEQFF. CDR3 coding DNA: TGTGCCAGCAGGCCTAGTCCTTCCAATGAGCAGTTCTTC.

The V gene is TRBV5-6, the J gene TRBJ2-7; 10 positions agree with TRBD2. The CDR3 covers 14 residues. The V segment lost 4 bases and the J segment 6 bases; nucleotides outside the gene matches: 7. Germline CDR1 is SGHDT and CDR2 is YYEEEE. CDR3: CASSRPGLATEQYF. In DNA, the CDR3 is TGTGCCAGCAGCCGCCCGGGACTAGCGACCGAGCAGTACTTC.

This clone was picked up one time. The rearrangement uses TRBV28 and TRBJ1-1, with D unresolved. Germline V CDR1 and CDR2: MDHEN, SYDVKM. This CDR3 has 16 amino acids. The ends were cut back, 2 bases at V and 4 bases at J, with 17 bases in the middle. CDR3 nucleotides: TGTGCCAGCAGTTTACTTGACACCCGGAAATTCACTGAAGCTTTCTTT. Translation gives CASSLLDTRKFTEAFF.

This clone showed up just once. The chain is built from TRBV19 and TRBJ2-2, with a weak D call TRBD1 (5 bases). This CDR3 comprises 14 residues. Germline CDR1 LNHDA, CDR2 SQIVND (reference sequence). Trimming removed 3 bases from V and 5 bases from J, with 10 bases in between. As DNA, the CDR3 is TGTGCCAGTAGTATTGGCAGGGTTACCGGGGAGCTGTTTTTT. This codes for CASSIGRVTGELFF. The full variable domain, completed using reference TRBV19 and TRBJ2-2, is DGGITQSPKYLFRKEGQNVTLSCEQNLNHDAMYWYRQDPGQGLRLIYYSQIVNDFQKGDIAEGYSVSREKKESFPLTVTSAQKNPTAFYLCASSIGRVTGELFFGEGSRLTVL.

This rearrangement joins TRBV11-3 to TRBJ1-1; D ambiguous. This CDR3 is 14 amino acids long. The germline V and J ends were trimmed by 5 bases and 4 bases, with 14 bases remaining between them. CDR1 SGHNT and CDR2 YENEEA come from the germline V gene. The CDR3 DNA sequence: TGTGCCAGCAGCCCCTCTCTCGGTAGCACTGAAGCTTTCTTT. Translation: CASSPSLGSTEAFF.

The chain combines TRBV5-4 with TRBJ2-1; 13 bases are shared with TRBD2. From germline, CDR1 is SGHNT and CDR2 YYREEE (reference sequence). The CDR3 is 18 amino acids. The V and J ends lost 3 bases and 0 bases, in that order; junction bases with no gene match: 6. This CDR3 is CASSSPGLAGSSYNEQFF. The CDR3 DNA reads TGTGCCAGCAGCTCGCCGGGACTAGCGGGATCCTCCTACAATGAGCAGTTCTTC.

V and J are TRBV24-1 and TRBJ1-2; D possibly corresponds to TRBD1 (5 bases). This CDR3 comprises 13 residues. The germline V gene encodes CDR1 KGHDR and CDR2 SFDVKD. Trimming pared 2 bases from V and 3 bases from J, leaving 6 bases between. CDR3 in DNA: TGTGCCACCAGTGATTCAGGGTACTATGGCTACACCTTC. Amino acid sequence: CATSDSGYYGYTF.

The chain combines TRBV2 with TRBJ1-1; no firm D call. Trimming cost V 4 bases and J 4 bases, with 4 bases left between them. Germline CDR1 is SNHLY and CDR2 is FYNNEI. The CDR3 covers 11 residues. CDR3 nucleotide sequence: TGTGCCAGCAGTGTCGGCACTGAAGCTTTCTTT. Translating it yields CASSVGTEAFF.

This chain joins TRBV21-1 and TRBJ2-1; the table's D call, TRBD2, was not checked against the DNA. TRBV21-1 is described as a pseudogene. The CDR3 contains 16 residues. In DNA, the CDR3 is TGTGCCAGCAGCAAAGAAGACGTTGACTTTGACAATGAGCAGTTCTTC. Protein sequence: CASSKEDVDFDNEQFF.

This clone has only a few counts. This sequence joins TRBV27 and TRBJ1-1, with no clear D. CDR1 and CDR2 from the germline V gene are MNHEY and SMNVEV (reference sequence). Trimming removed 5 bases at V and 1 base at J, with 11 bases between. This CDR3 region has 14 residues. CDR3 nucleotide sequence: TGTGCCAGCAGTATCATGGAGAAGAACACTGAAGCTTTCTTT. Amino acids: CASSIMEKNTEAFF.

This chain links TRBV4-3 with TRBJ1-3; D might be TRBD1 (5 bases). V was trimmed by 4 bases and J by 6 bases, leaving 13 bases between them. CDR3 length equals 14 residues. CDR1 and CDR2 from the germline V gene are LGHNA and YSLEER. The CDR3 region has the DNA TGCGCCAGCAGCCTAGGGCAAGGGGAAAACACCATATATTTT. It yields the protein CASSLGQGENTIYF.

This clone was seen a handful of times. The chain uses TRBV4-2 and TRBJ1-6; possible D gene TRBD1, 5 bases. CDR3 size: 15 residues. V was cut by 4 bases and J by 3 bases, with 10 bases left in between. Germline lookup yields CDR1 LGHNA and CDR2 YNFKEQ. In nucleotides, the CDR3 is TGTGCCAGCAGCCCTACTGACAGCTATAATTCACCCCTCCACTTT. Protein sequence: CASSPTDSYNSPLHF.

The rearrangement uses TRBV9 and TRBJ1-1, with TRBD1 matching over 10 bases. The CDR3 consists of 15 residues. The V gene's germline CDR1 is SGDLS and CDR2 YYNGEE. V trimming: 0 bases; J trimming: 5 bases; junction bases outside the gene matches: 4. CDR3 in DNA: TGTGCCAGCAGCGTAGAGGACAGGGGGGTTACTGAAGCTTTCTTT. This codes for CASSVEDRGVTEAFF.

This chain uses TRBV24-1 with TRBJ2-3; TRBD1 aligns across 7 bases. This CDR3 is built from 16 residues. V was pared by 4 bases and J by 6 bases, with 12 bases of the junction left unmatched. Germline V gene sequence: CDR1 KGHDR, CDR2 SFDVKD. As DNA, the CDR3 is TGTGCCACCAGTGACTTTAGACAGGGTCGTGCTGATACGCAGTATTTT. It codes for CATSDFRQGRADTQYF.

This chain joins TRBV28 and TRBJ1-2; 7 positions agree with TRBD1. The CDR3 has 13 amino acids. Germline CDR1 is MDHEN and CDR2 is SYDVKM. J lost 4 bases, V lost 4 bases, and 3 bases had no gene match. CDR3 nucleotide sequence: TGTGCCAGCAGTTCTAGGGGGCCCTATGGCTACACCTTC. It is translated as CASSSRGPYGYTF.

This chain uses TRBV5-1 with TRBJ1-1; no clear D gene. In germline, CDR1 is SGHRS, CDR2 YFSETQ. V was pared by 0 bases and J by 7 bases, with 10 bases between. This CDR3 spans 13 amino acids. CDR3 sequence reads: CASSLDNAYEAFF. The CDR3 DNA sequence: TGCGCCAGCAGCTTGGACAACGCATATGAAGCTTTCTTT. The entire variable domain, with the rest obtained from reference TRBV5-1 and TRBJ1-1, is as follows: KAGVTQTPRYLIKTRGQQVTLSCSPISGHRSVSWYQQTPGQGLQFLFEYFSETQRNKGNFPGRFSGRQFSNSRSEMNVSTLELGDSALYLCASSLDNAYEAFFGQGTRLTVV.

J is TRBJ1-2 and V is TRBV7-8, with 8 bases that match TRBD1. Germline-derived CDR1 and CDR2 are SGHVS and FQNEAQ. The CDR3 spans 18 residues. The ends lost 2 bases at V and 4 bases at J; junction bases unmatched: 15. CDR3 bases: TGTGCCAGCAGCTTAAGTCGTCCGACAGGGGTTGAAGTCTATGGCTACACCTTC. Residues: CASSLSRPTGVEVYGYTF.

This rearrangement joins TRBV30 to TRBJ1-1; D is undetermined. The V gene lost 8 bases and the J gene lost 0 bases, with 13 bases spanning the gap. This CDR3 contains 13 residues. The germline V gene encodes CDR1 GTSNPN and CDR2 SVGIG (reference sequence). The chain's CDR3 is CALEGLMNTEAFF. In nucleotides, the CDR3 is TGTGCCCTGGAGGGCCTAATGAACACTGAAGCTTTCTTT.

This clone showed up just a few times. The CDR3 here is CASSHAGTGGYTF. CDR3 nucleotide sequence: TGTGCCAGCAGCCACGCTGGGACAGGCGGCTACACCTTC. The chain couples TRBV3-1 (or the pseudogene TRBV3-2) to TRBJ1-2; 8 bases are a match to TRBD1. The junction had 5 bases not matched to a gene; V was cut back by 3 bases and J by 8 bases. There are 13 residues in the CDR3. CDR1 is LGHDT, CDR2 YNNKEL, per germline (reference sequence).

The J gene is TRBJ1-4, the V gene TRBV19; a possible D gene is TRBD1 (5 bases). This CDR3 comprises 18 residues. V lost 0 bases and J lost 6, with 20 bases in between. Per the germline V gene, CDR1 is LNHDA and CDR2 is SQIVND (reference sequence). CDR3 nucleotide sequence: TGTGCCAGTAGTATAGATTTATTACGGCTCAGGGAGGATGAAAAACTGTTTTTT. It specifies CASSIDLLRLREDEKLFF.

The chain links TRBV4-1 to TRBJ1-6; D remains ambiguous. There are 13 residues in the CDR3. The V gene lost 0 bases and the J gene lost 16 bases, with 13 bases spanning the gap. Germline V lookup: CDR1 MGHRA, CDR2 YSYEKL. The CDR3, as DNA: TGCGCCAGCAGCCAAGAGCAAGGAGGTAGGCTCCACTTT. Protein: CASSQEQGGRLHF.

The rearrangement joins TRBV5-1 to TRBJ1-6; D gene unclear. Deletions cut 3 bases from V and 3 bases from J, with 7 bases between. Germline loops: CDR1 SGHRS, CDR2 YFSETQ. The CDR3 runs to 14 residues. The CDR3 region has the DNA TGCGCCAGCAGCTGGGCCGGCTATAATTCACCCCTCCACTTT. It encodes CASSWAGYNSPLHF.

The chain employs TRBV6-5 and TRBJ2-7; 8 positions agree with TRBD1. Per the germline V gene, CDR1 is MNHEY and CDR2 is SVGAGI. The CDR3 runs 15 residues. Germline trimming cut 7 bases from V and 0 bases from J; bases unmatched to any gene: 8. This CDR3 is CASNRQGKPSYEQYF. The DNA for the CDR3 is TGTGCCAGCAACCGACAGGGGAAGCCCTCCTACGAGCAGTACTTC.